This TCR beta chain was documented in a study of blood T cell repertoires in COVID-19. Study summary: Acute and convalescent COVID-19 samples came from the United States, Italy and Spain. Sources were T cells, B-cell-depleted T cells, or PBMCs; the material itself was cDNA or gDNA.

Germline CDR1 and CDR2: SGHDT and YYEEEE. The V gene lost 1 base and the J gene lost 3 bases, with 13 bases spanning the gap. The CDR3 contains 16 residues. Authors' methods: Scientists estimated how many nucleated cells there were by amplifying reference gene primers. Sequencing was performed with immunoSEQ multiplex PCR; in TCRdb, only in-frame clones are kept and a portion is missing. D and trimming were read from the DNA, whereas the V and J calls and clone size are those reported in that table. The sample consists of 80,000 to 90,000 clones, under 85% of them appearing once. The rearrangement links TRBV5-6 to TRBJ2-2, with TRBD1 as a possible D gene (5 bases). Sequenced input: peripheral blood. This clonotype originated in a man between 65 and 85 years old with acute or convalescent COVID-19. As DNA, the CDR3 is TGTGCCAGCAGCTTGAGGACACGTAGGTACACCGGGGAGCTGTTTTTT. Amino acids: CASSLRTRRYTGELFF.